The 8 T cell receptor beta chains reported below all come from one sample, sequenced in a study of low-dose radiotherapy and immunotherapy resistance in tumors. cDNA synthesis used a TRAV/TRBV-specific primer set for both chains. The authors amplified TCRs for about 18 PCR cycles with a constant-region primer and a V-primer adapter. TCRdb recomputed calls from the reads with MiXCR, one row per CDR3 protein. The table records 9,500 to 15,000 distinct CDR3 sequences, 65% to 85% of them present only once. These receptors were obtained from a human donor with advanced metastatic prostate, ovarian, gallbladder or colorectal cancer (not recorded which). This table probably holds off-target reads from a library built for another chain.

The chain joins TRBV28 to TRBJ2-3; the D gene is possibly TRBD2 (5 bases). CDR1 and CDR2 from the germline V gene are MDHEN and SYDVKM. The CDR3 is 15 residues long. V gave up 6 bases and J gave up 0 bases, with 13 bases separating them. In DNA form, the CDR3 reads TGTGCCAGCAGCCCCATCGGAGGCAGCACAGATACGCAGTATTTT. Amino acids: CASSPIGGSTDTQYF.

The gene calls are TRBV5-6 and TRBJ2-3; 9 positions agree with TRBD1. The germline V gene encodes CDR1 SGHDT and CDR2 YYEEEE. With V trimmed by 0 bases and J by 2 bases, 4 bases remained unmatched. The CDR3 is made up of 16 amino acids. In DNA form, the CDR3 reads TGTGCCAGCAGCTTGGGACAGGGGGGTTACACAGATACGCAGTATTTT. Translation: CASSLGQGGYTDTQYF.

The chain combines TRBV7-9 with TRBJ2-6; D unresolved. Germline V gene sequence: CDR1 SEHNR, CDR2 FQNEAQ (reference sequence). This CDR3 is 13 amino acids long. Trimming removed 9 bases from V and 0 bases from J, with 6 bases in between. CDR3 in amino acids: CASESSGANVLTF. The CDR3, as DNA: TGTGCCAGTGAGAGCTCTGGGGCCAACGTCCTGACTTTC.

The rearrangement joins TRBV11-1 to TRBJ2-7; D unresolved. V lost 4 bases, J lost 3 bases, and 7 bases lay in between. CDR1 is SGHAT and CDR2 is FQDESV in the germline V gene (reference sequence). This CDR3 spans 12 amino acids. For the CDR3, the DNA is TGTGCCAGCAGCTCCCAGTACTACGAGCAGTACTTC. Its translation: CASSSQYYEQYF.

This clonotype has a handful of counts. V and J are TRBV7-2 and TRBJ2-1; no reliable D call. The V and J ends lost 4 bases and 0 bases respectively, with 7 bases between them. The V gene's germline CDR1 is SGHTA and CDR2 FQGNSA. This CDR3 is built from 14 residues. CDR3 bases: TGTGCCAGCAGCTCCGATAGCTCCTACAATGAGCAGTTCTTC. This gives the protein CASSSDSSYNEQFF.

The chain employs TRBV20-1 and TRBJ2-3; a possible D gene is TRBD1 (6 bases). The CDR3 consists of 10 residues. The germline V and J ends were trimmed by 1 base and 11 bases, with 7 bases remaining between them. CDR1 and CDR2 from the germline V gene are DFQATT and SNEGSKA (reference sequence). This CDR3 is CSARAGQQYF. As DNA, the CDR3 is TGCAGTGCTAGAGCGGGACAGCAGTATTTT.

The chain carries TRBV2 and TRBJ2-1; tentatively, D is TRBD2 (6 bases). The germline V and J ends were trimmed by 10 bases and 0 bases, with 16 bases remaining between them. The CDR3 runs to 15 residues. The germline V gene encodes CDR1 SNHLY and CDR2 FYNNEI. CDR3 nucleotide sequence: TGTGCCATTCGGACCGCGGGGAGCTCCTACAATGAGCAGTTCTTC. This codes for CAIRTAGSSYNEQFF.

V usage is TRBV7-2 and J usage is TRBJ2-7; 10 nucleotides line up with TRBD1. V shed 5 bases and J 2 bases; nucleotides not matched to a gene: 3. This CDR3 region has 14 residues. CDR1 and CDR2 (germline): SGHTA, FQGNSA. The CDR3 region has the DNA TGTGCCAGCAGCCAGGACAGGGGGACCTACGAGCAGTACTTC. This codes for CASSQDRGTYEQYF.